What follows are 13 T cell receptor beta chains derived from one specimen sequenced in a study of blood T cell repertoires in COVID-19. Sequenced by immunoSEQ multiplex PCR; TCRdb stores in-frame clones only, minus some. The table has some 250,000 clones, approximately 80% seen once; the top ten hold about 15%. Material for sequencing was PBMCs or T cells enriched from blood (not recorded which). The receptors come from a man in his forties or fifties who had recovered from COVID-19.

This chain connects TRBV7-9 to TRBJ1-2; TRBD1 agrees at 11 bases. CDR1 and CDR2 (germline): SEHNR, FQNEAQ (reference sequence). CDR3 length: 16 residues. V gave up 4 bases and J gave up 7 bases; unmatched junction bases: 11. CDR3 sequence reads: CASSSSGTGGLVGYTF. CDR3 DNA sequence: TGTGCCAGCAGCTCGTCCGGGACAGGGGGGCTTGTTGGCTACACCTTC.

The V call is TRBV5-1, the J call TRBJ2-1; 7 bases are a match to TRBD2. The trim removed 5 bases at V and 9 bases at J, leaving 8 bases unmatched. In germline, CDR1 is SGHRS, CDR2 YFSETQ. This CDR3 is 13 amino acids long. DNA of the CDR3: TGCGCCAGCAGTTCGGGCGGGGAGGGTGAGCAGTTCTTC. This codes for CASSSGGEGEQFF. Combining the CDR3 with reference TRBV5-1 and TRBJ2-1 gives the whole variable domain KAGVTQTPRYLIKTRGQQVTLSCSPISGHRSVSWYQQTPGQGLQFLFEYFSETQRNKGNFPGRFSGRQFSNSRSEMNVSTLELGDSALYLCASSSGGEGEQFFGPGTRLTVL.

This chain uses TRBV5-1 with TRBJ2-7; 13 bases agree with TRBD2. J was trimmed by 5 bases and V by 4 bases; bases with no gene match: 3. This CDR3 contains 14 residues. Germline V gene sequence: CDR1 SGHRS, CDR2 YFSETQ. The CDR3 region has the DNA TGCGCCAGCAGCATAGGACTAGCGGGAGACGAGCAGTACTTC. Its translation: CASSIGLAGDEQYF.

The chain is built from TRBV16 and TRBJ1-2, with D perhaps matching TRBD1 (6 bases). V was pared by 0 bases and J by 8 bases, with 10 bases between. The CDR3 sequence is 13 residues long. CDR1 and CDR2 from the germline V gene are KGHSY and FQNENV. CDR3 in DNA: TGTGCCAGCAGCCAATCCGGCAGGGGAGGCTACACCTTC. This codes for CASSQSGRGGYTF.

The chain recombines TRBV18 with TRBJ1-2, with TRBD1 matching 9 bases. Germline V lookup: CDR1 KGHSH, CDR2 LQKENI. The CDR3 covers 13 residues. V was pared by 3 bases and J by 5 bases, with 1 base of the junction left unmatched. CDR3 sequence (DNA): TGTGCCAGCTCACCGACAGGGGGGTATGGCTACACCTTC. As protein: CASSPTGGYGYTF.

V usage is TRBV7-6 and J usage is TRBJ2-1, with TRBD2 matching over 10 bases. Looked up from germline, CDR1 is SGHVS and CDR2 is FNYEAQ. This CDR3 comprises 15 residues. V lost 3 bases and J lost 6; bases outside the gene matches: 5. This chain's CDR3 is CASSFSRTSGNEQFF. The CDR3 DNA is TGTGCCAGCAGCTTTTCAAGGACTAGCGGCAATGAGCAGTTCTTC.

The CDR3 region has the DNA TGTGCCAGCAGTTTAAGAGGGTATGAAAAACTGTTTTTT. Amino acid sequence: CASSLRGYEKLFF. The V gene is TRBV28, the J gene TRBJ1-4; no clear D gene. This CDR3 contains 13 residues. Germline-derived CDR1 and CDR2 are MDHEN and SYDVKM. V gave up 2 bases and J gave up 6 bases, with 7 bases separating them.

V is TRBV28 and J is TRBJ1-6; tentative D call: TRBD1 (5 bases). The CDR3 loop spans 15 amino acids. Germline V gives CDR1 MDHEN, CDR2 SYDVKM. The V end was cut by 7 bases, the J end by 2 bases, with 12 bases between. CDR3 in amino acids: CASNKGVTYNSPLHF. CDR3 bases: TGTGCCAGCAACAAAGGGGTAACCTATAATTCACCCCTCCACTTT.

In this sample, this clone turned up a few times. Other DNA sequences from this sample encode an identical CDR3 as well. The rearrangement links TRBV29-1 to TRBJ2-1; TRBD1 agrees at 9 bases. V lost 7 bases, J lost 4 bases, and 5 bases stayed unmatched. Germline V CDR1 and CDR2: SQVTM, ANQGSEA. CDR3 length equals 13 residues. The CDR3 region is CSARQGGYNEQFF. For the CDR3, the DNA is TGCAGCGCCCGACAGGGGGGATACAATGAGCAGTTCTTC.

The V and J genes are TRBV6-5 and TRBJ1-6; the D is unclear. V was pared by 6 bases and J by 2 bases, with 11 bases between. This CDR3 region has 15 residues. Germline CDR1 and CDR2: MNHEY and SVGAGI. Here the CDR3 reads CASSPPQAYNSPLHF. CDR3 nucleotide sequence: TGTGCCAGCAGCCCCCCACAAGCCTATAATTCACCCCTCCACTTT.

V usage is TRBV7-9 and J usage is TRBJ1-6; TRBD1 agrees at 8 bases. The V and J ends lost 5 bases and 7 bases, in that order; junction bases with no gene match: 4. There are 14 residues in the CDR3. Germline loops: CDR1 SEHNR, CDR2 FQNEAQ (reference sequence). The CDR3 DNA reads TGTGCCAGCAGCCTCAGGGGGCAAAATTCACCCCTCCACTTT. Translation: CASSLRGQNSPLHF.

This clone was observed a handful of times. This rearrangement joins TRBV29-1 to TRBJ2-3; D remains unclear. V was pared by 6 bases and J by 1 base, with 14 bases between. CDR3 length: 14 amino acids. Germline V lookup: CDR1 SQVTM, CDR2 ANQGSEA. CDR3 nucleotides: TGCAGCGTAAACCCCCAACGGGGCACAGATACGCAGTATTTT. It specifies CSVNPQRGTDTQYF.

The chain is built from TRBV18 and TRBJ1-5, with D possibly matching TRBD1 (6 bases). Trimming left V 5 bases short and J 0 bases short, with 11 bases between. The length of the CDR3 is 15 residues. Germline lookup yields CDR1 KGHSH and CDR2 LQKENI. The CDR3 here is CASSADRNSNQPQHF. CDR3 sequence (DNA): TGTGCCAGCTCAGCCGACAGGAATAGCAATCAGCCCCAGCATTTT.